These 19 T cell receptor beta chains were sequenced from one sample in a study of blood T cell repertoires in COVID-19. This table comes from immunoSEQ multiplex PCR, and its TCRdb copy is limited to in-frame clones, with some not included. This repertoire shows about 260,000 clones, 85% to 90% found once; its top ten account for 3.5% to 4.5%. The sample taken for sequencing was peripheral blood. The source of these receptors is a woman between 40 and 50 years old with acute or convalescent COVID-19.

The chain joins TRBV24-1 to TRBJ1-6, with 9 bases lining up with TRBD1. The J segment lost 8 bases and the V segment lost 1 base, leaving 5 bases of the junction unmatched. The CDR3 totals 16 residues. Germline assignment: CDR1 KGHDR and CDR2 SFDVKD. CDR3 DNA sequence: TGTGCCACCAGTGATTTACAGGGGGCTGGGTATTCACCCCTCCACTTT. It codes for CATSDLQGAGYSPLHF.

V and J are TRBV25-1 and TRBJ2-5; D might be TRBD1 (6 bases). The CDR3 contains 15 residues. CDR1 is MGHDK and CDR2 is SYGVNS in the germline V gene. Trimming took 4 bases from V and 2 from J, leaving 14 bases between them. The DNA of the CDR3 is TGTGCCAGCAGTGGGGACACCAAAATTCAAGAGACCCAGTACTTC. Residues: CASSGDTKIQETQYF.

The chain joins TRBV5-1 to TRBJ2-3; D remains ambiguous. The V gene's germline CDR1 is SGHRS and CDR2 YFSETQ. The CDR3 totals 18 residues. With 3 bases removed from V and 2 bases from J, the gap between germline ends came to 22 bases. CDR3 in DNA: TGCGCCAGCAGCTCCTCAGACTCAAGCCCCGGCTCCACAGATACGCAGTATTTT. Encoded protein: CASSSSDSSPGSTDTQYF.

This clone turned up a few times. The V call is TRBV9, the J call TRBJ1-3; D not certain. Germline values: CDR1 SGDLS, CDR2 YYNGEE. V lost 0 bases, J lost 4 bases, and 2 bases lay in between. The length of the CDR3 is 12 residues. The DNA for the CDR3 is TGTGCCAGCAGCGTAGCGGGAAACACCATATATTTT. Its protein product is CASSVAGNTIYF.

The V call is TRBV7-2, the J call TRBJ1-6; the D gene is possibly TRBD1 (6 bases). The CDR3 covers 16 residues. The ends were cut back, 2 bases at V and 6 bases at J, with 14 bases in the middle. Per the germline V gene, CDR1 is SGHTA and CDR2 is FQGNSA. CDR3 amino acids: CASSLLSGRGNSPLHF. CDR3 coding DNA: TGTGCCAGCAGCTTACTTTCAGGCAGGGGTAATTCACCCCTCCACTTT.

As to this clone: The junction departs from the called germline gene at one end, perhaps through a read error. The genes are TRBV7-3 and TRBJ1-4; D unclear. Germline V CDR1 and CDR2: SGHTA, FQGTGA. The CDR3 spans 12 residues. The CDR3 region has the DNA TGTGCCAGCAGCTTAAGTCCAGGCGACGTGATTTTT. Residues: CASSLSPGDVIF. Looking up the rest from reference TRBV7-3 and TRBJ1-4 gives the full variable domain: GAGVSQTPSNKVTEKGKYVELRCDPISGHTALYWYRQSLGQGPEFLIYFQGTGAADDSGLPNDRFFAVRPEGSVSTLKIQRTERGDSAVYLCASSLSPGDVIFGSGTQLSVL.

In this sample, this clone turned up once. The chain employs TRBV5-4 and TRBJ2-3; 14 nucleotides line up with TRBD2. From germline, CDR1 is SGHNT and CDR2 YYREEE (reference sequence). With 0 bases clipped from V and 4 bases from J, the junction kept 4 bases outside the gene matches. The CDR3 has 17 amino acids. The CDR3 sequence is CASSLAMGLAGADTQYF. In DNA, the CDR3 is TGTGCCAGCAGCTTGGCGATGGGACTAGCGGGGGCAGATACGCAGTATTTT. Combining the CDR3 with reference TRBV5-4 and TRBJ2-3 gives the whole variable domain ETGVTQSPTHLIKTRGQQVTLRCSSQSGHNTVSWYQQALGQGPQFIFQYYREEENGRGNFPPRFSGLQFPNYSSELNVNALELDDSALYLCASSLAMGLAGADTQYFGPGTRLTVL.

The rearrangement links TRBV6-4 to TRBJ1-1; D not certain. The CDR3 has 13 amino acids. CDR1 is MRHNA, CDR2 SNTAGT, per germline. The V gene lost 3 bases and the J gene lost 1 base, with 6 bases spanning the gap. For the CDR3, the DNA is TGTGCCAGCAGTGAAGAGGCGAACACTGAAGCTTTCTTT. This encodes CASSEEANTEAFF.

This clone showed up just a few times. J is TRBJ2-5 and V is TRBV7-9; possibly TRBD2 for D (6 bases). Germline V gene sequence: CDR1 SEHNR, CDR2 FQNEAQ (reference sequence). V lost 4 bases and J lost 1, with 16 bases in between. CDR3 size: 16 residues. CDR3 residues: CASSSMTRGFQETQYF. The CDR3 DNA reads as TGTGCCAGCAGCTCCATGACGCGGGGATTCCAAGAGACCCAGTACTTC.

The chain employs TRBV30 and TRBJ2-2, with TRBD1 matching over 9 bases. This CDR3 has 14 amino acids. Germline lookup yields CDR1 GTSNPN and CDR2 SVGIG (reference sequence). The V gene end was trimmed by 8 bases and the J gene end by 4 bases; junction bases not matched to a gene: 8. The CDR3 spells CAGRDRVSTGELFF. The CDR3 DNA sequence: TGTGCCGGCCGGGACAGGGTTAGCACCGGGGAGCTGTTTTTT.

The chain uses TRBV11-1 and TRBJ2-5; no clear D gene. The CDR3 is made up of 16 amino acids. Trimming removed 4 bases at V and 0 bases at J, with 15 bases between. The germline V gene encodes CDR1 SGHAT and CDR2 FQDESV (reference sequence). Written as DNA, the CDR3 is TGTGCCAGCAGCTCGTACTCCACCTACTACCAAGAGACCCAGTACTTC. Translation gives CASSSYSTYYQETQYF.

The genes are TRBV10-3 and TRBJ2-1, with 12 bases lining up with TRBD2. V gave up 11 bases and J gave up 7 bases; unmatched junction bases: 9. Per germline, CDR1 ENHRY and CDR2 SYGVKD. This CDR3 is 14 amino acids long. CDR3 nucleotide sequence: TGTGCCTCTAGCGGGGGGGTCGCGGGGAATGAGCAGTTCTTC. Encoded protein: CASSGGVAGNEQFF.

The CDR3 coding sequence is TGTGCCAGCAGTTACTCAACAGGGGGCTCGGGCGGGGAGCTGTTTTTT. Amino acids: CASSYSTGGSGGELFF. V gene TRBV6-5 combines with J gene TRBJ2-2; 9 bases are a match to TRBD1. V gave up 0 bases and J gave up 7 bases; unmatched junction bases: 6. The CDR3 sequence is 16 residues long. Germline assignment: CDR1 MNHEY and CDR2 SVGAGI.

This chain uses TRBV11-1 with TRBJ2-1, with 11 nucleotides matching TRBD2. V shed 0 bases and J 9 bases; nucleotides not matched to a gene: 7. The germline gives CDR1 SGHAT, CDR2 FQDESV (reference sequence). This CDR3 spans 16 amino acids. CDR3 nucleotides: TGTGCCAGCAGCTTAGCCGTAGCGGGGGGGCCCACTGAGCAGTTCTTC. Protein: CASSLAVAGGPTEQFF.

V is TRBV10-3 and J is TRBJ2-2, with D perhaps matching TRBD1 (6 bases). The CDR3 has 18 residues. CDR1 is ENHRY, CDR2 SYGVKD, per germline. The V end was cut by 5 bases, the J end by 1 base, with 20 bases between. The CDR3 spells CAISPLLSGAVNTGELFF. For the CDR3, the DNA is TGTGCCATCAGTCCCCTGCTTTCAGGGGCGGTGAACACCGGGGAGCTGTTTTTT.

The rearrangement uses TRBV19 and TRBJ2-1; the match to TRBD1 covers 8 bases. Trimming at V came to 9 bases and at J to 0 bases, leaving 7 bases not matched to a gene. Germline V gene lookup returns CDR1 LNHDA and CDR2 SQIVND (reference sequence). This CDR3 is 15 amino acids long. The CDR3 nucleotides read TGTGCCAGCCAGGGGGCGCGGAGCTCCTACAATGAGCAGTTCTTC. This translates into CASQGARSSYNEQFF.

This clone showed up just once. V usage is TRBV3-1 (or the pseudogene TRBV3-2) and J usage is TRBJ1-2, with unresolved D. Germline V gene lookup returns CDR1 LGHDT and CDR2 YNNKEL (reference sequence). This CDR3 has 15 residues. Trimming removed 1 base from V and 9 bases from J, with 18 bases in between. The CDR3 here is CASSQGWAWVLSYTF. CDR3 coding DNA: TGTGCCAGCAGCCAAGGGTGGGCGTGGGTATTGAGCTACACCTTC.

V gene TRBV10-3 combines with J gene TRBJ2-1, with 13 nucleotides matching TRBD2. Germline trimming cut 3 bases from V and 6 bases from J; bases unmatched to any gene: 8. Per the germline V gene, CDR1 is ENHRY and CDR2 is SYGVKD. The CDR3 sequence is 17 residues long. DNA for the CDR3: TGTGCCATCAGTGATACGACTAGCGGGGGGCAGATCAATGAGCAGTTCTTC. It yields the protein CAISDTTSGGQINEQFF.

This clone was counted between two and nine times. V is TRBV12-5 and J is TRBJ1-6; no clear D gene. CDR3 length: 18 residues. CDR1 and CDR2 from the germline V gene are LGHNT and FRNRAP. V was cut by 1 base and J by 0 bases, with 13 bases left in between. CDR3 sequence reads: CASGLGIDKSSYNSPLHF. The CDR3 bases are TGTGCTAGTGGTTTGGGGATAGACAAGAGCTCCTATAATTCACCCCTCCACTTT.